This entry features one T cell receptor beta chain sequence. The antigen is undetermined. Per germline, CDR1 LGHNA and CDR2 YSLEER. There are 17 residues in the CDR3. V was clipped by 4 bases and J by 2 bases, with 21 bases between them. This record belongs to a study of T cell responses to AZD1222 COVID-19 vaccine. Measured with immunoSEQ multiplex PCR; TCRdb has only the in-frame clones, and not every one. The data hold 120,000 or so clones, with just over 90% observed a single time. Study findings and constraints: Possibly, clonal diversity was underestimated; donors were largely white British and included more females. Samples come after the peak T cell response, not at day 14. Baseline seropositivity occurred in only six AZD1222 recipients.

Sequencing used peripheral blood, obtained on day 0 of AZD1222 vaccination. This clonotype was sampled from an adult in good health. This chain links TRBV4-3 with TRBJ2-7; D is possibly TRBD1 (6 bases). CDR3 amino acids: CASSLYAQQGITYEQYF. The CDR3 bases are TGCGCCAGCAGCCTATACGCCCAACAGGGTATAACCTACGAGCAGTACTTC.